This T cell receptor beta chain derives from a study of blood T cell repertoires in COVID-19 (dated by TCRdb to 2019 to 2021). Study-level background: Samples covering the acute and convalescent phases of COVID-19 were provided by collaborators in the United States, Italy and Spain. The prospective study material was composed of cDNA or gDNA derived from T cells, B-cell-depleted T cells, or PBMCs. Subjects who had been exposed to COVID-19, were actively infected with it, or had recovered from it provided the deeply sampled blood TCRbeta repertoires that made up the dataset. The repertoires were released in a freely available public database intended as a resource for research on the immune response to SARS-CoV-2. The samples were drawn from two sources: the first 160 participants of the ongoing ImmuneRACE study, and some 1,300 subjects contributed by 6 global collaborators. Nearly every sample came with metadata listing a de-identified subject ID, COVID-19 status, age in years and sex. HLA class I and class II types, where available, came from metadata supplied by the sample provider rather than from assay-based typing. What the work shows at the level of the full study, not this receptor alone: The quantity of clinical and demographic metadata differed by source and by participant and was supplied without curation.

Whole blood was collected in K2EDTA tubes by collaborating institutions according to the institutions' own protocols. For TCRbeta analysis, collaborator samples were shipped as frozen whole blood, as isolated PBMCs, or as DNA extracted from either sample type. CDR1 and CDR2 are drawn from the germline V gene (reference sequence): LNHDA, SQIVND. The CDR3 spans 13 residues, from the cysteine through the phenylalanine. CDR3 DNA only is kept here, 39 bases in frame from base 1. V and J lose 6 bases and 4 bases, and a span of 12 bases separates them. TCRbeta CDR3 regions were amplified from genomic DNA by means of the immunoSEQ Assay, a bias-controlled multiplex PCR. For the original study's pipeline: Within the assay, amplification of reference gene primers was used to estimate how many nucleated cells each sample contained. To quantify the absolute abundance of each unique TCRbeta CDR3 rearrangement, sequence reads were collapsed and filtered. For each sample, productive Simpson clonality was calculated as the square root of Simpson's diversity index across productive rearrangements. What TCRdb holds here is the immuneACCESS table cut down to in-frame rearrangements. Part of the clones is not present; checked against another copy, under half of the missing clones reflect an unresolved V gene, and the others are unexplained. From that table come the V and J calls and clone size; the DNA was used to work out D and trimming. The sample table shows about 190,000 clones, and around 91% are seen once. The ten largest clones capture 0.55% to 0.8% of the sample.

To note about this clone: Its binding antigen is unknown. No base quality values were provided; no much bigger clone lies one nucleotide off.

The chain is made from TRBV19 and TRBJ2-5, with TRBD2 tentatively as D gene (6 bases match). Sequencing was performed on peripheral blood. This receptor was taken from a man aged 50 to 60 with acute or convalescent COVID-19. The CDR3 reads CASSPVGGETQYF. The sequence in DNA is TGTGCCAGTAGCCCCGTGGGGGGAGAGACCCAGTACTTC.